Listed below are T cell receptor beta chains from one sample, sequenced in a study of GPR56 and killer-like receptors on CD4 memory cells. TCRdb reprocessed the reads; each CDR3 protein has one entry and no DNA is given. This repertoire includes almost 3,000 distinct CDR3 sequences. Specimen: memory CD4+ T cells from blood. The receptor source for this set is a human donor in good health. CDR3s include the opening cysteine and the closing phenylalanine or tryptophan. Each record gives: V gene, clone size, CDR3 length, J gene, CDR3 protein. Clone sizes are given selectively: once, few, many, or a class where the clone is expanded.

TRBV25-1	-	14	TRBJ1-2	CASSEGQGANGYTF
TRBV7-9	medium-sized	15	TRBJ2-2	CASTPRGSNTGELFF
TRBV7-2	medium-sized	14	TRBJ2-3	CASSLGGGGGTQYF
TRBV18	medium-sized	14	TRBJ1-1	CASSPFGKNTEAFF
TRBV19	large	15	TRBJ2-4	CASSIEALLGNIQYF
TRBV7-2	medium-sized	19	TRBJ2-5	CASSLTDRTGRGFQETQYF
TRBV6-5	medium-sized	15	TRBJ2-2	CASRGGGVNTGELFF
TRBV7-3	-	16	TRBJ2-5	CASSSWGTGDKETQYF
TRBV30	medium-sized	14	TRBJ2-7	CAWRRTGSSYEQYF
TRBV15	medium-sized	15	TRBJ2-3	CATSRDPGWGDTQYF
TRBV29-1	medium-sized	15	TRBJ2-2	CSVDRGTGGTGELFF
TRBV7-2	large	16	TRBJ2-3	CASSLEGTSGGNTQYF
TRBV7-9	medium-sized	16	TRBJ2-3	CASSLGTGTSGGPQYF
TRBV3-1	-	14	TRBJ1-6	CASSQYQGYPPLHF
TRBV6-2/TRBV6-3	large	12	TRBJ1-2	CASSYSNYGYTF
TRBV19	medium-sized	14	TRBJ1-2	CASTPGHSANDYTF
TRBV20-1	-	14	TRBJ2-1	CSARVWTGGNEQFF
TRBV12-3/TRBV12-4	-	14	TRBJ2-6	CASRTGTGANVLTF
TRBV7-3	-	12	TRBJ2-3	CASGDSTDTQYF
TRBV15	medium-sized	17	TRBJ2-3	CATSRAIAGSGTDTQYF
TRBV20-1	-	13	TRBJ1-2	CSAQPDSKLYYTF
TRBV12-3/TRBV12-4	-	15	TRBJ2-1	CASTPFESSYNEQFF
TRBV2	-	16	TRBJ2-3	CASSEFGGGAADTQYF